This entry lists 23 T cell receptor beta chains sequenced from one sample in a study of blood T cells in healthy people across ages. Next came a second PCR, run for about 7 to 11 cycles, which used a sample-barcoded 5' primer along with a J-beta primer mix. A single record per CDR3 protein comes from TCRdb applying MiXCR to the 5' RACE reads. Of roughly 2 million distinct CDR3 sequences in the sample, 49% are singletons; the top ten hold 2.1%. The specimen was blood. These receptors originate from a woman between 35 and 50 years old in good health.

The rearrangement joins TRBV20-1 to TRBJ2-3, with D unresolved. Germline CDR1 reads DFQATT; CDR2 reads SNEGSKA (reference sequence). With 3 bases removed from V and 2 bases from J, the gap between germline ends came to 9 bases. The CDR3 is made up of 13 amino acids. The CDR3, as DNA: TGCAGTGCTAGTGAATCGATCACAGATACGCAGTATTTT. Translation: CSASESITDTQYF.

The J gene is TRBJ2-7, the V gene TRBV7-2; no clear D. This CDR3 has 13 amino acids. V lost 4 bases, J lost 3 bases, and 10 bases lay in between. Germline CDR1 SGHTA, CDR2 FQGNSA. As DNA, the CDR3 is TGTACCAGCAGCTCTACCCCATACTACGAGCAGTACTTC. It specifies CTSSSTPYYEQYF.

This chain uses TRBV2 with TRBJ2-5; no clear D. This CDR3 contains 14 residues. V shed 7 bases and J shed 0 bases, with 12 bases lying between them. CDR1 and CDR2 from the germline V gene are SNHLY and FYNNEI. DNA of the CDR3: TGTGCCAGCACCCTGAGTGTGTACCAAGAGACCCAGTACTTC. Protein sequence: CASTLSVYQETQYF.

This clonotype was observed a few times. This CDR3 reads CASSSSTSGGTDTQYF. The CDR3 coding sequence is TGTGCCAGCAGTTCATCTACTAGCGGGGGCACAGATACGCAGTATTTT. The chain employs TRBV6-5 and TRBJ2-3; TRBD2 matches at 10 bases. The junction had 5 bases not matched to a gene; V was cut back by 4 bases and J by 1 base. Germline lookup yields CDR1 MNHEY and CDR2 SVGAGI. The CDR3 runs to 16 residues.

CDR3 DNA: TGTGCCAGCAGTTTTACGGACTATAATTCACCCCTCCACTTT. It yields the protein CASSFTDYNSPLHF. The chain employs TRBV27 and TRBJ1-6; D call uncertain. CDR1 is MNHEY, CDR2 SMNVEV, per germline (reference sequence). The length of the CDR3 is 14 residues. V was cut by 3 bases and J by 3 bases, with 6 bases left in between.

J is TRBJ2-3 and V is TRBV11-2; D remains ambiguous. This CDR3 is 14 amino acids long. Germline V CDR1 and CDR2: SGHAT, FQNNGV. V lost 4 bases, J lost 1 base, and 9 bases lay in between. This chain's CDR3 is CASSWGSGTDTQYF. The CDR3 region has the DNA TGTGCCAGCAGCTGGGGATCTGGCACAGATACGCAGTATTTT.

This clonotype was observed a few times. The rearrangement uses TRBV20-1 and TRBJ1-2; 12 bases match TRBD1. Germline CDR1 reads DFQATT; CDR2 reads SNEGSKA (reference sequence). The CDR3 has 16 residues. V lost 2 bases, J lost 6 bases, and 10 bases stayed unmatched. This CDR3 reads CSARSSGTGGRDGYTF. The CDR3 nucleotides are TGCAGTGCTAGATCATCCGGGACAGGGGGCAGGGATGGCTACACCTTC.

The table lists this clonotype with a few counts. The CDR3 nucleotides read TGTGCCAGCAGTCCGGTCCGGGCGGATACGCAGTATTTT. Translation gives CASSPVRADTQYF. The chain carries TRBV12-3 or TRBV12-4 and TRBJ2-3; D is unresolved. The V and J ends lost 5 bases and 6 bases respectively, with 12 bases between them. This CDR3 is built from 13 residues.

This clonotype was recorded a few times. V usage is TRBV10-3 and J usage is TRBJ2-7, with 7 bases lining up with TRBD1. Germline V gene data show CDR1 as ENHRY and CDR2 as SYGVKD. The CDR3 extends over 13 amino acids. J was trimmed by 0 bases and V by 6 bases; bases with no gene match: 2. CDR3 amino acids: CAIRQGSSYEQYF. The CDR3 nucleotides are TGTGCCATCAGACAGGGGAGCTCCTACGAGCAGTACTTC.

CDR3 residues: CSALTSGDPYEQYF. The CDR3 DNA reads as TGCAGCGCCTTGACTAGCGGGGATCCCTACGAGCAGTACTTC. The chain uses TRBV29-1 and TRBJ2-4; TRBD2 matches 11 bases. Matching the DNA end better, TRBJ2-7 makes the J call doubtful. Germline loops: CDR1 SQVTM, CDR2 ANQGSEA. The CDR3 has 14 residues.

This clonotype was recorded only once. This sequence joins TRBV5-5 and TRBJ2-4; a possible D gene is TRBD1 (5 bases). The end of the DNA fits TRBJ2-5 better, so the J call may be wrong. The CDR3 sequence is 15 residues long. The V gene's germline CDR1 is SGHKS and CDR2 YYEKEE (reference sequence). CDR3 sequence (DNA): TGTGCCAGCAGCTCGATGCAGGGCCCCCAAGAGACCCAGTACTTC. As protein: CASSSMQGPQETQYF.

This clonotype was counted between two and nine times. The chain's CDR3 is CASSLATTGGYNEQFF. CDR3 DNA: TGCGCCAGCAGCTTGGCAACGACAGGGGGCTACAATGAGCAGTTCTTC. The rearrangement joins TRBV5-1 to TRBJ2-1; the match to TRBD1 covers 9 bases. CDR1 and CDR2 (germline): SGHRS, YFSETQ. Trimming removed 0 bases from V and 3 bases from J; junction bases left unmatched: 4. The CDR3 spans 16 residues.

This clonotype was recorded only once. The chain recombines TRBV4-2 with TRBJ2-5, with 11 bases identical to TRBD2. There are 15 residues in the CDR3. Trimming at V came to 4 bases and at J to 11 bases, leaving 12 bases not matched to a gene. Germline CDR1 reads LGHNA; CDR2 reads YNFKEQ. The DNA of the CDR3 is TGTGCCAGCAGCCCGGGACTAGCGGAGGGGCATGAGCAGTACTTC. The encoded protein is CASSPGLAEGHEQYF.

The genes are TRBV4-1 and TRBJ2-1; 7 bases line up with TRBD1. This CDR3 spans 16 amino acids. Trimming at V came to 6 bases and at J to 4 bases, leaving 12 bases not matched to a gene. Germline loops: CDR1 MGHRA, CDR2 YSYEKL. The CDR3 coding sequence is TGCGCCAGCAGAAAGAACAGGGGAATTACATACAATGAGCAGTTCTTC. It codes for CASRKNRGITYNEQFF.

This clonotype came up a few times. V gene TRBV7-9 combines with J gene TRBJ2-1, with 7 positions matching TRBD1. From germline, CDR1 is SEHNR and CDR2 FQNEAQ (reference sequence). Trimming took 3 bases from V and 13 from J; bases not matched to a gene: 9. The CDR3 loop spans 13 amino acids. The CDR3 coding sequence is TGTGCCAGCAGCTTTCGAGACAGGGACCTACAGTTCTTC. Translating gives CASSFRDRDLQFF.

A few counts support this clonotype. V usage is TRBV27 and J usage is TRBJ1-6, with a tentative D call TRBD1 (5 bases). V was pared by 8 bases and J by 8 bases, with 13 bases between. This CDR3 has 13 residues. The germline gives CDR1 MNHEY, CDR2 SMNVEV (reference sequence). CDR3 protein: CASGGGSHSPLHF. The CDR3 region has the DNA TGTGCCAGCGGCGGGGGAAGCCATTCACCCCTCCACTTT.

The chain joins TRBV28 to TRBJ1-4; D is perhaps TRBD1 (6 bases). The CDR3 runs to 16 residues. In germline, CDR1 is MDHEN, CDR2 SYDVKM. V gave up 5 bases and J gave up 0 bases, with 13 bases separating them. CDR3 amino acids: CASSGPGAATNEKLFF. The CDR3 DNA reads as TGTGCCAGCAGTGGTCCGGGGGCCGCAACTAATGAAAAACTGTTTTTT.

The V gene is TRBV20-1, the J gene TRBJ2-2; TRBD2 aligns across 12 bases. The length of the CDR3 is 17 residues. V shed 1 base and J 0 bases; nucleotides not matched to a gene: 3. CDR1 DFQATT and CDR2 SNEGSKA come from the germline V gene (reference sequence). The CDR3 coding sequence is TGCAGTGCTAGAGTGGCTAGCGGGGGGGCGAACACCGGGGAGCTGTTTTTT. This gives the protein CSARVASGGANTGELFF.

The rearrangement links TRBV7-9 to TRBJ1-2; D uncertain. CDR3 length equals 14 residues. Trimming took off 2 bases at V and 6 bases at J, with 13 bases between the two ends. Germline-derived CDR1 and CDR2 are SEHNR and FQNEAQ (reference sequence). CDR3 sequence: CASSLHDGTNGYTF. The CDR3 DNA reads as TGTGCCAGCAGCTTACACGACGGAACTAATGGCTACACCTTC.

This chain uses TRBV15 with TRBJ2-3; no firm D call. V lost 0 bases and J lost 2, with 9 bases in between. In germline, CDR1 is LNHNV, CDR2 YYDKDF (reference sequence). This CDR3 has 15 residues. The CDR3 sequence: CATSRDPTDTDTQYF. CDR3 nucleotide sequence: TGTGCCACCAGCAGAGACCCGACTGACACAGATACGCAGTATTTT.

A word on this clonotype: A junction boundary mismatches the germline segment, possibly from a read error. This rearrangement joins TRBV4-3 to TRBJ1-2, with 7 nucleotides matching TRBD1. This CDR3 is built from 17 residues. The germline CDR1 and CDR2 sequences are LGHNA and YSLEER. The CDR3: CASSQDPGQVRLYGNTF. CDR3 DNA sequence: TGCGCCAGCAGCCAAGATCCAGGACAGGTTCGCCTATATGGCAACACCTTC.

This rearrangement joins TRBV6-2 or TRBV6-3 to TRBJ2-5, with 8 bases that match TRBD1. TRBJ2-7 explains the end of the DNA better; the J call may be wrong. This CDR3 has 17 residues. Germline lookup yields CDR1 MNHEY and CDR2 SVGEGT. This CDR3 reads CASSRRSPGQATYEQYF. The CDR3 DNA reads TGTGCCAGCAGTCGAAGGAGCCCGGGACAGGCGACCTACGAGCAGTACTTC.

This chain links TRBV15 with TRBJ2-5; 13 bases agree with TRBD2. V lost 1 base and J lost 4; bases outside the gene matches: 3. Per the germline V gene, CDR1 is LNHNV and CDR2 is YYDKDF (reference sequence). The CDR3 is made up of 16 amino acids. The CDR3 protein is CATSRGTSGGGETQYF. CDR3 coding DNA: TGTGCCACCAGCAGAGGGACTAGCGGGGGTGGAGAGACCCAGTACTTC. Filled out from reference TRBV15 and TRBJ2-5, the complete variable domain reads DAMVIQNPRYQVTQFGKPVTLSCSQTLNHNVMYWYQQKSSQAPKLLFHYYDKDFNNEADTPDNFQSRRPNTSFCFLDIRSPGLGDTAMYLCATSRGTSGGGETQYFGPGTRLLVL.